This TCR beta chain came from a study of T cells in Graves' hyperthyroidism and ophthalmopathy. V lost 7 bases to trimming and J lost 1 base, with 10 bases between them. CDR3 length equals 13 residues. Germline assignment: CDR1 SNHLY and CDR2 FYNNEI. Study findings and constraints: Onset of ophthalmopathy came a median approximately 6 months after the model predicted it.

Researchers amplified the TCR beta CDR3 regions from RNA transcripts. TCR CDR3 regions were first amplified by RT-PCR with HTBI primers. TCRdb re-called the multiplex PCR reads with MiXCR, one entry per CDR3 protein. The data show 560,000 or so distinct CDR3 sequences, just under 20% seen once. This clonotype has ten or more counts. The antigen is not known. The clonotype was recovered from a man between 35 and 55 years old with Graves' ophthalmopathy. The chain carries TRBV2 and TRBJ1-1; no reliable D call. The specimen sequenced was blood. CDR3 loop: CASNLDQNTEAFF. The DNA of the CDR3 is TGTGCCAGCAACCTTGATCAGAACACTGAAGCTTTCTTT.